Below, 21 T cell receptor beta chains from the same sample are listed, as sequenced in a study of cytomegalovirus exposure and HLA in healthy donors. The PCR contained 60 Vbeta and 13 Jbeta primers. Profiling relied on immunoSEQ multiplex PCR, and the TCRdb table lists in-frame clones only, not all of them. The data show 150,000 to 200,000 clones, with over 70% seen just once and around 1.5% held by the top ten. Source material: PBMCs. These receptors were obtained from a woman aged 25 to 39 in good health and CMV-seronegative.

This sequence joins TRBV19 and TRBJ1-4; 8 nucleotides line up with TRBD1. Germline V gene sequence: CDR1 LNHDA, CDR2 SQIVND (reference sequence). The CDR3 totals 13 residues. The V segment lost 6 bases and the J segment 8 bases; nucleotides outside the gene matches: 5. CDR3 sequence reads: CASRRGQAEKLFF. CDR3 bases: TGTGCCAGTAGGAGGGGACAGGCCGAAAAACTGTTTTTT.

The rearrangement joins TRBV5-4 to TRBJ2-2, with 13 nucleotides matching TRBD2. This CDR3 comprises 16 residues. CDR1 is SGHNT and CDR2 is YYREEE in the germline V gene (reference sequence). V shed 5 bases and J 7 bases; nucleotides not matched to a gene: 8. This CDR3 reads CASSSGLAGRDGELFF. DNA of the CDR3: TGTGCCAGCAGTTCGGGACTAGCGGGGAGGGACGGGGAGCTGTTTTTT.

Regarding this clone: The CDR3 carries no conserved terminal phenylalanine or tryptophan, so it likely arises from a read error. The gene calls are TRBV5-4 and TRBJ2-7, with a weak D call TRBD2 (6 bases). Germline values: CDR1 SGHNT, CDR2 YYREEE (reference sequence). The V and J ends lost 3 bases and 0 bases respectively, with 10 bases between them. The CDR3 totals 14 residues. The CDR3 sequence: CASSSRGSSYEQYL. The CDR3, as DNA: TGTGCCAGCAGCTCACGGGGGAGCTCCTACGAGCAGTACCTC.

The chain recombines TRBV5-1 with TRBJ2-7; 7 bases agree with TRBD1. Trimming at V came to 4 bases and at J to 0 bases, leaving 10 bases not matched to a gene. The length of the CDR3 is 16 residues. Germline-derived CDR1 and CDR2 are SGHRS and YFSETQ. This CDR3 is CASSLGPTGLSYEQYF. CDR3 in DNA: TGCGCCAGCAGCCTGGGACCGACAGGGCTCTCCTACGAGCAGTACTTC.

This chain links TRBV29-1 with TRBJ1-1; 7 bases are shared with TRBD1. CDR3 length equals 12 residues. The germline V gene encodes CDR1 SQVTM and CDR2 ANQGSEA. Trimming removed 6 bases from V and 2 bases from J; junction bases left unmatched: 3. The chain's CDR3 is CSVRQGNTEAFF. DNA for the CDR3: TGCAGCGTCCGACAGGGAAACACTGAAGCTTTCTTT.

In nucleotides, the CDR3 is TGTGCCAGCAGCCCAATTGGGGGCCTAGGGACTGAAGCTTTCTTT. This translates into CASSPIGGLGTEAFF. The rearrangement uses TRBV11-2 and TRBJ1-1, with D possibly TRBD1 on 6 matching bases. This CDR3 has 15 residues. Trimming removed 5 bases at V and 5 bases at J, with 18 bases between. Germline V lookup: CDR1 SGHAT, CDR2 FQNNGV. Complete variable domain (other parts from reference TRBV11-2 and TRBJ1-1): EAGVAQSPRYKIIEKRQSVAFWCNPISGHATLYWYQQILGQGPKLLIQFQNNGVVDDSQLPKDRFSAERLKGVDSTLKIQPAKLEDSAVYLCASSPIGGLGTEAFFGQGTRLTVV.

The chain uses TRBV9 and TRBJ2-6; weak D call: TRBD1 (6 bases). Trimming shortened V by 3 bases and J by 4 bases, and 14 bases separated the two germline ends. Germline-derived CDR1 and CDR2 are SGDLS and YYNGEE. This CDR3 comprises 16 residues. The CDR3 DNA follows: TGTGCCAGCAGCGGCGACAGGTTCGCCGGGGCCAACGTCCTGACTTTC. Protein: CASSGDRFAGANVLTF.

The chain combines TRBV14 with TRBJ1-4; unclear D gene. Trimming removed 1 base from V and 7 bases from J, with 7 bases in between. Per the germline V gene, CDR1 is SGHDN and CDR2 is FVKESK. The CDR3 runs 13 residues. The CDR3 nucleotides are TGTGCCAGCAGCCAAGGGGCAGCTGAAAAACTGTTTTTT. Its protein is CASSQGAAEKLFF.

The chain uses TRBV5-1 and TRBJ2-3; TRBD1 agrees at 8 bases. J was trimmed by 4 bases and V by 0 bases; bases with no gene match: 4. The germline CDR1 and CDR2 sequences are SGHRS and YFSETQ. This CDR3 region has 15 residues. The CDR3 sequence is CASSLGDRYPDTQYF. In nucleotides, the CDR3 is TGCGCCAGCAGCTTGGGGGACAGGTATCCAGATACGCAGTATTTT.

This clone was detected once. The chain employs TRBV6-5 and TRBJ1-2; 8 nucleotides agree with TRBD1. V was pared by 3 bases and J by 3 bases, with 6 bases of the junction left unmatched. Germline V lookup: CDR1 MNHEY, CDR2 SVGAGI. The CDR3 contains 15 residues. DNA of the CDR3: TGTGCCAGCAGTTATCACGGGACAGGTGACTATGGCTACACCTTC. It translates to CASSYHGTGDYGYTF.

The V call is TRBV11-2, the J call TRBJ2-2, with D tentatively TRBD2 (6 bases). Germline CDR1 SGHAT, CDR2 FQNNGV. The CDR3 extends over 17 amino acids. V was trimmed by 3 bases and J by 5 bases, leaving 19 bases between them. CDR3 in amino acids: CASSLGPPKSGTGELFF. The CDR3 coding sequence is TGTGCCAGCAGCTTGGGCCCTCCTAAGAGCGGGACCGGGGAGCTGTTTTTT.

V and J are TRBV28 and TRBJ1-2; D may be TRBD1 (5 bases). Trimming pared 2 bases from V and 4 bases from J, leaving 11 bases between. Germline V gives CDR1 MDHEN, CDR2 SYDVKM. There are 14 residues in the CDR3. CDR3 amino acids: CASSLGVRVYGYTF. The DNA of the CDR3 is TGTGCCAGCAGTTTAGGGGTCAGGGTCTATGGCTACACCTTC.

This clone occurred once. This chain uses TRBV27 with TRBJ2-3; 15 nucleotides align to TRBD2. Germline CDR1 MNHEY, CDR2 SMNVEV (reference sequence). The CDR3 totals 17 residues. V lost 8 bases and J lost 1; bases outside the gene matches: 7. In DNA form, the CDR3 reads TGTGCCAGCGGGACTAGCGGGGGGATATCCGGCACAGATACGCAGTATTTT. Protein: CASGTSGGISGTDTQYF.

The gene calls are TRBV5-4 and TRBJ1-2, with TRBD1 identical over 7 bases. After removal of 0 bases from V and 4 bases from J, the junction contained 6 bases not matched to a gene. The CDR3 has 15 residues. Germline V lookup: CDR1 SGHNT, CDR2 YYREEE (reference sequence). The CDR3 sequence is CASSLEGANVYGYTF. CDR3 in DNA: TGTGCCAGCAGCTTGGAGGGGGCAAACGTCTATGGCTACACCTTC.

The chain is built from TRBV5-6 and TRBJ1-3, with D maybe TRBD1 (6 bases). The length of the CDR3 is 15 residues. In germline, CDR1 is SGHDT, CDR2 YYEEEE. Trimming left V 2 bases short and J 3 bases short, with 12 bases between. CDR3 in amino acids: CASSLQQGLGNTIYF. The DNA of the CDR3 is TGTGCCAGCAGCTTACAACAGGGTCTTGGAAACACCATATATTTT.

This clone appeared a few times. The V and J genes are TRBV7-8 and TRBJ1-4; D is unresolved. V shed 5 bases and J shed 7 bases, with 11 bases lying between them. Germline CDR1 is SGHVS and CDR2 is FQNEAQ. The CDR3 runs to 13 residues. The CDR3: CASSRGVIEKLFF. The CDR3 region has the DNA TGTGCCAGCAGCCGCGGGGTAATTGAAAAACTGTTTTTT. Full variable domain (outside the CDR3, taken from reference TRBV7-8 and TRBJ1-4): GAGVSQSPRYKVAKRGQDVALRCDPISGHVSLFWYQQALGQGPEFLTYFQNEAQLDKSGLPSDRFFAERPEGSVSTLKIQRTQQEDSAVYLCASSRGVIEKLFFGSGTQLSVL.

The chain couples TRBV18 to TRBJ1-1; possibly TRBD1 for D (5 bases). The CDR3 consists of 13 residues. CDR1 is KGHSH and CDR2 is LQKENI in the germline V gene. The germline V and J ends were trimmed by 2 bases and 4 bases, with 8 bases remaining between them. Written as DNA, the CDR3 is TGTGCCAGCTCACCATCCCAGGGCACTGAAGCTTTCTTT. Its translation is CASSPSQGTEAFF.

As DNA, the CDR3 is TGTGCCAGCAGCCCGTACCCCCCCCGGGTCGATAATTCACCCCTCCACTTT. This sequence encodes CASSPYPPRVDNSPLHF. V usage is TRBV7-2 and J usage is TRBJ1-6, with D hard to call. CDR1 and CDR2 (germline): SGHTA, FQGNSA. The CDR3 is 17 residues long. V lost 5 bases to trimming and J lost 5 bases, with 19 bases between them.

As regards this clone: An end of the junction does not agree with germline; a read error may underlie this. The rearrangement links TRBV2 to TRBJ2-4; tentative D call: TRBD1 (6 bases). This CDR3 region has 14 residues. In germline, CDR1 is SNHLY, CDR2 FYNNEI. DNA for the CDR3: TGTGCCAGCAGTGCAGGGGAAGTTACAAACAGTCAGTACTTC. Protein sequence: CASSAGEVTNSQYF. Full variable domain (outside the CDR3, taken from reference TRBV2 and TRBJ2-4): EPEVTQTPSHQVTQMGQEVILRCVPISNHLYFYWYRQILGQKVEFLVSFYNNEISEKSEIFDDQFSVERPDGSNFTLKIRSTKLEDSAMYFCASSAGEVTNSQYFGAGTRLSVL.

The genes are TRBV5-4 and TRBJ2-5; TRBD1 is a possible D gene (7 bases). The closer fit of TRBJ2-7 to the DNA end suggests the J call may be wrong. The CDR3 length is 15 residues. Germline V gene lookup returns CDR1 SGHNT and CDR2 YYREEE (reference sequence). The CDR3 bases are TGTGCCAGCAGCTCGAGACAGGGAGGAGGCTACGAGCAGTACTTC. Protein sequence: CASSSRQGGGYEQYF.

The chain links TRBV13 to TRBJ1-2, with a possible D match to TRBD1 (6 bases). CDR3 length: 13 residues. Germline-derived CDR1 and CDR2 are PRHDT and FYEKMQ (reference sequence). V dropped 6 bases and J dropped 7 bases, with 15 bases sitting between them. The CDR3 sequence is CASRPVGGAGYTF. CDR3 DNA sequence: TGTGCCAGCAGACCCGTTGGGGGGGCTGGCTACACCTTC.